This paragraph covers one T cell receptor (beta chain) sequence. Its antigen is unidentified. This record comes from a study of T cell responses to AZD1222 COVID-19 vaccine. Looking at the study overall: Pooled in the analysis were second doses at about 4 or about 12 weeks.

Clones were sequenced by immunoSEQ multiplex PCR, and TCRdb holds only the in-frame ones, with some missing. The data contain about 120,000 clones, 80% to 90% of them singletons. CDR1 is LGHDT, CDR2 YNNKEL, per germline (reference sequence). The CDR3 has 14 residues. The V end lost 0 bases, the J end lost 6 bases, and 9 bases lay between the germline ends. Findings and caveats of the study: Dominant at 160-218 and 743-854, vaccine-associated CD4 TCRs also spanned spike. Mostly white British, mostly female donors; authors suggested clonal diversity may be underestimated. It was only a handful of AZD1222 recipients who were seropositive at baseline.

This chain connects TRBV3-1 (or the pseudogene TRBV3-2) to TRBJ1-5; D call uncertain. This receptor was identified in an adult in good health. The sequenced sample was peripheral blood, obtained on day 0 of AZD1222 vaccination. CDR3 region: CASSQDAGFQPQHF. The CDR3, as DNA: TGTGCCAGCAGCCAAGATGCGGGATTTCAGCCCCAGCATTTT.